Sequencing of this TCR beta chain was carried out in a study of CD8 T cells in ankylosing spondylitis. Study-level points and caveats: What appeared characteristic of ankylosing spondylitis blood was a TCR beta motif of eight highly homologous variants. Reportedly, disease-linked clones are significantly enriched in ankylosing spondylitis patients' matched synovial fluid.

This clonotype was seen ten or more times. The antigen is undetermined. The junction does not match germline at one end; this may be a read error. A quantitative 5'-RACE method, one with molecular barcodes, was used to make TCR beta libraries. TCRdb redid the calling of the 5' RACE reads with MiXCR, one entry per CDR3 protein. The sample comprises 450,000 to 550,000 distinct CDR3 sequences, approximately 5% of which are singletons, and under 4.5% rests with the top ten. Germline V gives CDR1 DFQATT, CDR2 SNEGSKA (reference sequence). CDR3 length: 14 amino acids. V is TRBV20-1 and J is TRBJ2-7; 10 positions match TRBD2. The TCR comes from a male donor with ankylosing spondylitis. Sequencing was done on a sample of blood, either unsorted or a sorted T cell fraction (not recorded which). The CDR3 region is CSAREGPSGSDWDF. DNA of the CDR3: TGCAGTGCTAGAGAAGGGCCTAGCGGGAGCGATTGGGACTTC.